This TCR beta chain emerged from a study of T cell repertoires in aging, cancer and after chemotherapy (dated by TCRdb to the late 2010s). For the wider study: The donors fell into six age groups ranging from 30 or younger to 70 or older, and each group had at least three individuals. In the hematological group, the paired samples taken before and after chemotherapy came from chronic lymphocytic leukemia patients who were treated with regimens based on fludarabine or bendamustine. In total, the full dataset held 7.5 million to 9.5 million TCR reads. The study profiled peripheral blood TCR beta repertoires from healthy donors and cancer patients to examine immunoaging and T cell reconstitution after chemotherapy. The cohort comprised some 220 cancer patients, roughly 94 with hematological and approximately 120 with solid cancers, plus 95 healthy donors as a reference group.

The CDR3, from cysteine to phenylalanine, totals 13 residues. Of all the DNA, just the CDR3 is kept, 39 bases in frame from base 1. CDR1 MNHEY and CDR2 SVGEGT were looked up in the germline V gene. Trimming costs V 6 bases and J 2 bases, and their ends lie 11 bases apart. Instead of sorted cells or RNA, genomic DNA extracted from peripheral blood served as the source for amplifying TCR beta rearrangements. This clonotype is assessed as medium-sized (0.01 to 0.1%). No cognate antigen has been identified for it. Within one base of it there is no much larger clone, and no base qualities were kept. Points the paper makes about the study in general: Compared with age-matched healthy donors, untreated patients with either hematological or solid cancers had significantly lower TCR diversity in the blood along with higher clonality. In healthy donors, the drop in TCR diversity with age came mainly from a loss of richness, whereas in cancer patients a loss of evenness also played a part. In both cancer cohorts, median generation probability rose over the chemotherapy interval, which suggests that the repertoire was reconstituted through rebound thymic output. Hematological cancer patients had lymphoid organ infiltration, which may itself impair thymic emigration or peripheral T cell expansion. According to the authors, the repertoire data do not allow conclusions to be drawn about immunological memory after chemotherapy.

Using a mixed TRB-A/B primer pool, multiplex touch-down PCR amplified rearranged TRB sequences covering the V, D and J segments. Two consecutive PCR reactions with Phusion HS II polymerase added Illumina adapters and sample indices to the amplicons. Amplicons were gel-purified with the NucleoSpin Gel and PCR Clean-up kit, then checked with Qubit and an Agilent 2100 Bioanalyzer. Sequencing of the libraries was done on an Illumina MiSeq with paired-end, single-indexed 600-cycle runs. In the paper's pipeline: Processing of the TRB sequences was carried out with MiXCR versions 2.12 and 3.0.5. Each unique CDR3 nucleotide sequence counted as one clone, and only productive sequences with at least two reads were retained. Shannon diversity, evenness, clonality (one minus evenness), and alpha-parameterized diversity profiles from alpha 0 to 5 were included as repertoire metrics. The IGoR algorithm was used to calculate generation probabilities for clones in the paired samples taken before and after chemotherapy. TCRdb redid the processing of the public reads, applying fastp at Q25 and MiXCR, and retained in-frame beta chains. Each CDR3 protein appears once, grouped with its most common genes and DNA. The V and J calls follow TCRdb's processing rather than the paper's. The sample table lists some 9,000 distinct CDR3 sequences, about 25% of them with a count of one. About 2.5% of the sample comes from the top ten.

The sequence was obtained from a human donor with a blood cancer. The rearrangement combines TRBV6-2 or TRBV6-3 with TRBJ2-7; the D gene could be either TRBD1 or TRBD2, each agreeing at 5 bases. Sequenced sample: blood. The CDR3 here reads CASRSGTTYEQYF. The DNA sequence reads TGTGCCAGCAGGTCGGGGACGACCTACGAGCAGTACTTC.